This T cell receptor beta chain was obtained from a study of cytomegalovirus exposure and HLA in healthy donors. Points from the study as a whole: A list of approximately 150 TCR beta chains associated with cytomegalovirus was given. Indistinguishability led to the exclusion of some V segments, TRBV6-2 and TRBV6-3 included.

The PCR made use of 60 Vbeta and 13 Jbeta primers. Sequencing used immunoSEQ multiplex PCR; TCRdb keeps in-frame clones, though not all of them. The table shows roughly 230,000 clones, with about nine tenths occurring only once. Details on this clone: Its antigen is unknown.

Germline V gene data show CDR1 as PRHDT and CDR2 as FYEKMQ (reference sequence). The CDR3 length is 16 residues. The V segment lost 2 bases and the J segment 1 base; nucleotides outside the gene matches: 5. This chain uses TRBV13 with TRBJ1-1; TRBD1 agrees at 9 bases. The receptor was derived from a girl aged 2-10 years in good health and CMV-seronegative. Sequencing was done on a sample of PBMCs. The CDR3 reads CASSLWRGQGNTEAFF. CDR3 in DNA: TGTGCCAGCAGCTTATGGCGGGGACAGGGGAACACTGAAGCTTTCTTT.